This T cell receptor beta chain derives from a study of blood T cell repertoires in COVID-19. Patients in Seattle were enrolled during active infection, then followed longitudinally. This CDR3 comprises 17 residues. Original methodology: Amplification of reference gene primers provided the estimated nucleated cell counts. Libraries were prepared by immunoSEQ multiplex PCR; TCRdb keeps only in-frame clonotypes and omits some of them. V and J calls and clone size come straight from that table; D and trimming were deduced from the DNA. The sample has some 300,000 clones, 86% seen once. The specimen was peripheral blood. The origin of this receptor is a woman in her 70s with COVID-19, enrolled during active disease. This sequence joins TRBV21-1 and TRBJ1-4. TRBV21-1 is termed a pseudogene. Here the CDR3 DNA reads TGTGCCAGCAGCAAAATAGAAGGGATGCGGGTAAATGAAAAACTGTTTTTT. It translates to CASSKIEGMRVNEKLFF.